The next 3 T cell receptor beta chains were all read from a single sample in a study of early T cells in non-severe SARS-CoV-2 infection (dated by TCRdb to the early 2020s). Receptors were amplified or captured by 5' RACE. TCRdb shows the sequencer as NextSeq 500. Using fastp at Q25 and MiXCR, TCRdb reprocessed the public reads and kept productive beta chains. Rows are combined by CDR3 protein, so each entry shows the most common genes and DNA. In all, the sample holds some 60,000 distinct CDR3 sequences, and 10% of those were seen once. The top ten hold roughly 8% of the sample. Material for sequencing was whole blood. All receptors come from an adult who was a healthcare worker with PCR-confirmed SARS-CoV-2 infection or an uninfected control (not recorded which).

This clonotype was recorded many times. V is TRBV20-1 and J is TRBJ2-7, with 11 bases that match TRBD1. V lost 2 bases and J lost 1; bases outside the gene matches: 4. This CDR3 has 15 residues. Germline V CDR1 and CDR2: DFQATT, SNEGSKA (reference sequence). The CDR3 loop is CSARPGTGGSYEQYF. DNA for the CDR3: TGCAGTGCTAGACCCGGGACAGGGGGTTCCTACGAGCAGTACTTC.

A remark on this clonotype: The conserved final phenylalanine or tryptophan is absent from the CDR3, which likely points to a read error. This chain uses TRBV20-1 with TRBJ2-7; TRBD1 aligns across 7 bases. The CDR3 consists of 16 residues. Looked up from germline, CDR1 is DFQATT and CDR2 is SNEGSKA (reference sequence). With V trimmed by 2 bases and J by 0 bases, 10 bases remained unmatched. The CDR3 coding sequence is TGCAGTGCTAGAATCCAGTGGGACAGCTTCTCCTACGAGCAGTACTCC. Translating gives CSARIQWDSFSYEQYS.

Ten or more counts support this clonotype. CDR3 sequence: CASSLAGPGEQYF. The CDR3 DNA follows: TGTGCCAGCAGCTTAGCCGGACCTGGCGAGCAGTACTTC. The V gene is TRBV7-9, the J gene TRBJ2-7; unclear D gene. CDR1 and CDR2 from the germline V gene are SEHNR and FQNEAQ (reference sequence). The ends were cut back, 0 bases at V and 6 bases at J, with 9 bases in the middle. There are 13 residues in the CDR3.